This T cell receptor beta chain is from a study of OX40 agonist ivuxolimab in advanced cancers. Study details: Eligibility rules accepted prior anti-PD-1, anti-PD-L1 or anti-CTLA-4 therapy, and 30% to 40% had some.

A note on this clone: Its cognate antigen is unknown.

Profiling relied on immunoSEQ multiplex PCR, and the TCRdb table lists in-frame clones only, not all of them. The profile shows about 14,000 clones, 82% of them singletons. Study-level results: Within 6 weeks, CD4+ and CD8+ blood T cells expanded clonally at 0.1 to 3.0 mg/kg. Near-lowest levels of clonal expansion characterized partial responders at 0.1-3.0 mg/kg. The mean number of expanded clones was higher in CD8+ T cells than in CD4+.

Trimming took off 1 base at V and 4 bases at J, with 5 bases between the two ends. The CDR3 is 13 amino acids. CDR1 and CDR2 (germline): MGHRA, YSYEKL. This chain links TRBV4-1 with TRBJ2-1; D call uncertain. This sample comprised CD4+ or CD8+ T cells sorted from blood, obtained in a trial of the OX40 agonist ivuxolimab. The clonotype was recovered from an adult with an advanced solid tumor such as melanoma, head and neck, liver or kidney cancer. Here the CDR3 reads CASSQASYNEQFF. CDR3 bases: TGCGCCAGCAGCCAAGCATCGTACAATGAGCAGTTCTTC.